Listed below are T cell receptor beta chains from one sample, sequenced in a study of blood T cells in healthy people across ages. TCRdb re-called the 5' RACE reads through MiXCR, storing one row per CDR3 protein. The sample lists 450,000 to 700,000 distinct CDR3 sequences, 25% to 30% occurring once. The sequenced material came from blood. These receptors all come from a woman between 70 and 85 years old in good health. Each CDR3 is given with its conserved first and last residue. D genes are given only for firm matches. Clone size is shown for a subset of rows, as once, few, many or a class of expanded clone.

TRBJ2-1	TRBV5-5	14	NA	NA	TGTGCCAGCAGCTCGATCAGGGGGAGGAATGAGCAGTTCTTC	CASSSIRGRNEQFF
TRBJ2-5	TRBV29-1	13	few	TRBD1	TGCAGCGTTCGGACAGGGGGAAGGGAGACCCAGTACTTC	CSVRTGGRETQYF
TRBJ1-2	TRBV7-2	14	NA	TRBD1	TGTGCCAGCAGCTCTGGGACAGGGGCTAAAGGCTACACCTTC	CASSSGTGAKGYTF
TRBJ2-1	TRBV7-2	16	many	NA	TGTGCCAGCAGCAGACAGCCTGAGGCTTCCTACAATGAGCAGTTCTTC	CASSRQPEASYNEQFF
TRBJ2-7	TRBV7-2	13	few	TRBD2	TGTGCCAGCAGCTTTCGGGAGGGCTACGAGCAGTACTTC	CASSFREGYEQYF
TRBJ1-1	TRBV5-1	15	NA	TRBD1	TGCGCCAGCAGCACGGGACAGGTTTTGAACACTGAAGCTTTCTTT	CASSTGQVLNTEAFF
TRBJ1-4	TRBV4-1	16	few	NA	TGCGCCAGCAGCCTTAGTGGGGGTGCAACTAATGAAAAACTGTTTTTT	CASSLSGGATNEKLFF
TRBJ2-1	TRBV20-1	14	NA	NA	TGCAGTGCCCAGAAGACAGCCTCCTACAATGAGCAGTTCTTC	CSAQKTASYNEQFF
TRBJ2-7	TRBV5-5	17	few	TRBD1	TGTGCCAGCAGCTTGAGGTATCCGGGACAGGGGGCCGGCGAGCAGTACTTC	CASSLRYPGQGAGEQYF
TRBJ1-6	TRBV12-3/TRBV12-4	14	NA	NA	TGTGCCAGCAGTTTAAGGGCCAGGGAATCACCCCTCCACTTT	CASSLRARESPLHF
TRBJ2-3	TRBV7-2	14	NA	NA	TGTGCCAGCAGCCTCTCACCCGACACAGATACGCAGTATTTT	CASSLSPDTDTQYF
TRBJ1-2	TRBV7-6	16	few	NA	TGTGCCAGCAGCTTACGGGGTTCAAACGATAACTATGGCTACACCTTC	CASSLRGSNDNYGYTF
TRBJ2-5	TRBV7-2	14	few	TRBD2	TGTGCCAGCAGCTTCGGGGGGGTCCAAGAGACCCAGTACTTC	CASSFGGVQETQYF
TRBJ1-1	TRBV29-1	14	NA	NA	TGCAGCGGTAAGCGAGGCAGAGTGAACACTGAAGCTTTCTTT	CSGKRGRVNTEAFF
TRBJ2-2	TRBV9	14	few	NA	TGTGCCAGCAGCGTCCGTCGGGGCACCGGGGAGCTGTTTTTT	CASSVRRGTGELFF
TRBJ2-5	TRBV5-1	14	many	TRBD1	TGCGCCAGCAGCTTGGTGGGACAGCAAGAGACCCAGTACTTC	CASSLVGQQETQYF